One sample yielded the 2 T cell receptor beta chains listed below, sequenced in a study of OX40 agonist ivuxolimab in advanced cancers. Profiling relied on immunoSEQ multiplex PCR, and the TCRdb table lists in-frame clones only, not all of them. The table includes about 21,000 clones, around 86% detected once. Here the sequenced sample was CD4+ or CD8+ T cells sorted from blood, taken in a trial of the OX40 agonist ivuxolimab. These receptors all stem from an adult with an advanced solid tumor such as melanoma, head and neck, liver or kidney cancer.

V and J are TRBV9 and TRBJ1-3; possible D gene TRBD1, 6 bases. V gave up 0 bases and J gave up 0 bases, with 10 bases separating them. CDR1 SGDLS and CDR2 YYNGEE come from the germline V gene. The CDR3 consists of 16 residues. The CDR3 region is CASSVAGTRSGNTIYF. CDR3 DNA: TGTGCCAGCAGCGTAGCGGGGACACGCTCTGGAAACACCATATATTTT. Variable domain in full (rest from reference TRBV9 and TRBJ1-3): DSGVTQTPKHLITATGQRVTLRCSPRSGDLSVYWYQQSLDQGLQFLIQYYNGEERAKGNILERFSAQQFPDLHSELNLSSLELGDSALYFCASSVAGTRSGNTIYFGEGSWLTVV.

The chain has TRBV7-9 and TRBJ1-3; maybe TRBD1 (5 bases). V was pared by 5 bases and J by 2 bases, with 10 bases between. The length of the CDR3 is 14 residues. Germline V lookup: CDR1 SEHNR, CDR2 FQNEAQ (reference sequence). The CDR3 is CASSRQGTGNTIYF. CDR3 DNA: TGTGCCAGCAGCCGTCAGGGTACTGGAAACACCATATATTTT.